This TCR beta chain originates from a study of shared clonotypes between healthy human individuals. Data came from immunoSEQ multiplex PCR; TCRdb stores just in-frame clones and leaves some out. The top ten clones hold 12% of a sample with approximately 470,000 clones, roughly 80% of them seen once. As for this clone: The antigen is undetermined. A far more abundant clone sits one base away, making this likely a read error.

Donors comprised healthy HIV-negative adults lacking recent acute infections or vaccinations. General observations from the study: A small donor pool kept down the genetic and exposure-history diversity that was represented.

There are 16 residues in the CDR3. CDR1 is MGHRA, CDR2 YSYEKL, per germline. V gave up 0 bases and J gave up 8 bases, with 17 bases separating them. Sequencing was carried out using PBMCs. This clonotype was sampled from a woman between 40 and 55 years old in good health. Some clones in this sample may be carry-over from other donors' samples. J is TRBJ2-1 and V is TRBV4-1; maybe TRBD2 (5 bases). The CDR3: CASSQDLPLRVHEQFF. The CDR3 nucleotides are TGCGCCAGCAGCCAAGATTTACCTTTGAGGGTTCATGAGCAGTTCTTC.